These 5 T cell receptor beta chains came from one sample sequenced in a study of response to subunit inactivated influenza vaccine. TCRdb recomputed calls from the RT-PCR reads with MiXCR, one row per CDR3 protein. Of about 780,000 distinct CDR3 sequences listed, about 18% are singletons. The specimen comprised PBMCs from blood, sampled 5 days after vaccination. These TCRs come from a middle-aged man who received an inactivated influenza vaccine.

The genes are TRBV6-2 or TRBV6-3 and TRBJ2-5; D gene unclear. The CDR3 loop spans 13 amino acids. Germline loops: CDR1 MNHEY, CDR2 SVGEGT. V was trimmed by 3 bases and J by 5 bases, leaving 10 bases between them. The CDR3 here is CASSYLGRETQYF. DNA for the CDR3: TGTGCCAGCAGTTATCTCGGGCGGGAGACCCAGTACTTC.

This clonotype was counted a few times. This chain links TRBV10-3 with TRBJ1-5; D unresolved. Looked up from germline, CDR1 is ENHRY and CDR2 is SYGVKD. V dropped 2 bases and J dropped 5 bases, with 7 bases sitting between them. The CDR3 covers 13 residues. CDR3 residues: CAISEGRDQPQHF. The CDR3 DNA sequence: TGTGCCATCAGTGAGGGTAGGGATCAGCCCCAGCATTTT.

This chain connects TRBV5-1 to TRBJ2-1; possibly TRBD1 or TRBD2 for D (5 bases each). CDR1 SGHRS and CDR2 YFSETQ come from the germline V gene. The CDR3 consists of 14 residues. V gave up 4 bases and J gave up 2 bases, with 10 bases separating them. CDR3 sequence: CASSRDVTYNEQFF. Here the CDR3 DNA reads TGCGCCAGCAGCCGGGACGTCACCTACAATGAGCAGTTCTTC. The full variable domain, with the rest looked up from reference TRBV5-1 and TRBJ2-1, is KAGVTQTPRYLIKTRGQQVTLSCSPISGHRSVSWYQQTPGQGLQFLFEYFSETQRNKGNFPGRFSGRQFSNSRSEMNVSTLELGDSALYLCASSRDVTYNEQFFGPGTRLTVL.

V usage is TRBV20-1 and J usage is TRBJ1-1; D remains ambiguous. V lost 5 bases, J lost 1 base, and 11 bases lay in between. CDR3 length equals 13 residues. Germline assignment: CDR1 DFQATT and CDR2 SNEGSKA (reference sequence). The CDR3 bases are TGCAGTGCTCCCGGACTGGGGAACACTGAAGCTTTCTTT. The encoded protein is CSAPGLGNTEAFF.

This clonotype was seen a few times. CDR3 bases: TGCGCCAGCAGCCCCCTTAAACGGGGTTGGGACACAGATACGCAGTATTTT. This gives the protein CASSPLKRGWDTDTQYF. The chain joins TRBV4-3 to TRBJ2-3; tentatively, D is TRBD2 (5 bases). The V end lost 4 bases, the J end lost 2 bases, and 19 bases lay between the germline ends. CDR3 length equals 17 residues. In germline, CDR1 is LGHNA, CDR2 YSLEER.